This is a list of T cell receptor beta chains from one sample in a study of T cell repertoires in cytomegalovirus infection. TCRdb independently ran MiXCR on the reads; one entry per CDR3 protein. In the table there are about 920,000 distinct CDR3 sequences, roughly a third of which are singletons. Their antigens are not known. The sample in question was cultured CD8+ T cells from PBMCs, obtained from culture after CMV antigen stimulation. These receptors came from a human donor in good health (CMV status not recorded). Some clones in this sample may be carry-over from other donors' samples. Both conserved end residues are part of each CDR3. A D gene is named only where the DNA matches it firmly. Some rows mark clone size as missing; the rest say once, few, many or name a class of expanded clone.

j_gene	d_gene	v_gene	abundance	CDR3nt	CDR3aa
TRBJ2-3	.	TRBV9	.	TGTGCCAGCAGCGTAGAGTCCAGCACCTACACAGATACGCAGTATTTT	CASSVESSTYTDTQYF
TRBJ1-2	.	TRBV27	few	TGTGCCAGCAGTTTATGGCCGAATCCTAACTATGGCTACACCTTC	CASSLWPNPNYGYTF
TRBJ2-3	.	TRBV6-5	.	TGTGCCAGCAGTCTCGGACAGTGGGGAGATACGCAGTATTTT	CASSLGQWGDTQYF
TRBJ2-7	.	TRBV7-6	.	TGTGCCAGCAGCTTCACGCCTTCGGGGTACTCCTACGAGCAGTACTTC	CASSFTPSGYSYEQYF
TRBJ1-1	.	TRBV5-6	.	TGTGCCAGCAGCTTGGAGTACGAGAACACTGAAGCTTTCTTT	CASSLEYENTEAFF
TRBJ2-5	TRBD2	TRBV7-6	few	TGTGCCAGCAGCTTACGAAGCGGGGACTACCAAGAGACCCAGTACTTC	CASSLRSGDYQETQYF
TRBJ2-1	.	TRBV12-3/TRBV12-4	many	TGTGCCAGCACCGGAGATTACAATGAGCAGTTCTTC	CASTGDYNEQFF
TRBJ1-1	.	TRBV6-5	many	TGTGCCAGCAGTTATTCCGGGGTTAACACTGAAGCTTTCTTT	CASSYSGVNTEAFF
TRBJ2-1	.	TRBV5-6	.	TGTGCCAGCAGCATAGACAGGTGGGACAATGAGCAGTTCTTC	CASSIDRWDNEQFF
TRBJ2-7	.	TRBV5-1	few	TGCGCCAGCAGCTTGGAACAGGGATTTGGTGACGGGCAGTACTTC	CASSLEQGFGDGQYF
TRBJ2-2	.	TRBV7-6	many	TGTGCCAGCAGCCCATGGTCAGGGCCTCATACCGGGGAGCTGTTTTTT	CASSPWSGPHTGELFF
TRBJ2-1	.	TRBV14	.	TGTGCCAGCAGCCAAGCGGGTAGCCATGAGCAGTTCTTC	CASSQAGSHEQFF
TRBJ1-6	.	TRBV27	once	TGTGCCAACAGTTTTGGGAACAGGGTAAATTCACCCCTCCACTTT	CANSFGNRVNSPLHF
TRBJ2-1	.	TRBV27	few	TGTGCCAGCAGTTTAGCGACCACCGGGACCCCAGTGGGGGAGCAGTTCTTC	CASSLATTGTPVGEQFF
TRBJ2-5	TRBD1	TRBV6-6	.	TGTGCCAGCAGTCGCCGGACAGGGCCTCGGGAGACCCAGTACTTC	CASSRRTGPRETQYF
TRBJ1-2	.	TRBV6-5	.	TGTGCCAGCAGTACCCGGGAGGTCGGGCTAAGCTACACCTTC	CASSTREVGLSYTF
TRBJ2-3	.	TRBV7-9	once	TGTGCCAGCAGACACGGGCGGGTATGGACAGATACGCAGTATTTT	CASRHGRVWTDTQYF
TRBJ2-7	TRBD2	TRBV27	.	TGTGCCAGCAGTTTATCCGGGGGGAACGAGCAGTACTTC	CASSLSGGNEQYF
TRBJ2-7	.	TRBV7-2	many	TGTGCCACCTCCGGGTCGGACTCCTACGAGCAGTACTTC	CATSGSDSYEQYF
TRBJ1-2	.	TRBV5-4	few	TGTGCCAGCAGAGAGGCAGGCTATGGCTACACCTTC	CASREAGYGYTF
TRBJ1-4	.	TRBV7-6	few	TGTGCCAGCAGCGTCAGGGTCTTGCGAACTAATGAAAAACTGTTTTTT	CASSVRVLRTNEKLFF
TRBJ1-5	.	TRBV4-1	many	TGCGCCAGCAGCCAGGAGGACCGAGCCAATCAGCCCCAGCATTTT	CASSQEDRANQPQHF
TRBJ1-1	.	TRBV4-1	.	TGCGCCAGCAGCTCTCACAAGAACACTGAAGCTTTCTTT	CASSSHKNTEAFF
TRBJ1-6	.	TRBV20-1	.	TGCAGTGCTACCAGAAAGAAGGATTCACCCCTCCACTTT	CSATRKKDSPLHF
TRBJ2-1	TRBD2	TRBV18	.	TGTGCCAGCTCACAAGAGCGGGGTCGGAGTTATGAGCAGTTCTTC	CASSQERGRSYEQFF
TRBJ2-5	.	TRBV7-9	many	TGTGCCAGCAGATTCCTAGATGTTGAGACCCAGTACTTC	CASRFLDVETQYF
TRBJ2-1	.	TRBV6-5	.	TGTGCCAGCAGTTACGAGAGCTCCTACAATGAGCAGTTCTTC	CASSYESSYNEQFF
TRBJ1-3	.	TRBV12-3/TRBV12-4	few	TGTGCCAGCACCGGATACTCTGGAAACACCATATATTTT	CASTGYSGNTIYF
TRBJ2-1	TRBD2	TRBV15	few	TGTGCCACCAGCAGAGGAGGTCCGGGGCTGGGGCTAGCGGAATACAATGAGCAGTTCTTC	CATSRGGPGLGLAEYNEQFF
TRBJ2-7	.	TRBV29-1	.	TGCAGCGTTGGGGACACCACCATCCACGAGCAGTACTTC	CSVGDTTIHEQYF
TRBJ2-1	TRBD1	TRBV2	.	TGTGCCACCCCGACAGGGGGTTTCGGCTATGAGCAGTTCTTC	CATPTGGFGYEQFF
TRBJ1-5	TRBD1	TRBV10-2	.	TGCGCCAGCACTGGGACAGATCTAAATCAGCCCCAGCATTTT	CASTGTDLNQPQHF
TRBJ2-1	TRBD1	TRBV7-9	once	TGTGCCAGCAGAACCGGGACAGGCATCAATGAGCAGTTCTTC	CASRTGTGINEQFF
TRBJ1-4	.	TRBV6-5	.	TGTGCCAGCAGTTACTCGATTGTCAGGAGTAATGAAAAACTGTTTTTT	CASSYSIVRSNEKLFF
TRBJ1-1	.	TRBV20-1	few	TGCAGTGCCCCAGGGGCGAACACTGAAGCTTTCTTT	CSAPGANTEAFF
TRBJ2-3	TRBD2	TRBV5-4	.	TGTGCCAGCAGCTCAGAAGTACTCCTTGGGACTAGCGGGGGGGCGGACGGCACAGATACGCAGTATTTT	CASSSEVLLGTSGGADGTDTQYF
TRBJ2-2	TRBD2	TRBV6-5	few	TGTGCCAGCAGTTCTTTAGGGTCGGGGGGTATAGGGGAGCTGTTTTTT	CASSSLGSGGIGELFF
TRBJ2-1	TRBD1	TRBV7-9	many	TGTGCCAGCAGCTTCTCAGGGGGCGAAGAGAAGGATGAGCAGTTCTTC	CASSFSGGEEKDEQFF
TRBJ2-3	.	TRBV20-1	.	TGCAGTGCTGAGGACACAGGGAGCACAGATACGCAGTATTTT	CSAEDTGSTDTQYF
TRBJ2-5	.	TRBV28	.	TGTGCCAGCAGTTTTCCCCCGACAGGCCCGGGGCCCCAGTACTTC	CASSFPPTGPGPQYF
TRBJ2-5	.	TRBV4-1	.	TGCGCCAGCAGCCAAAATGGGGAGACCCAGTACTTC	CASSQNGETQYF
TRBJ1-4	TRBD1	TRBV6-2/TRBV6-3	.	TGTGCCAGCAACCCGCTGGGGACAGGGGCTGAAGGCCCTGAAAAACTGTTTTTT	CASNPLGTGAEGPEKLFF
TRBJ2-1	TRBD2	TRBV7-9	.	TGTGCCACCGTTAGTGGGACTAGCGTCAATGAGCAGTTCTTC	CATVSGTSVNEQFF
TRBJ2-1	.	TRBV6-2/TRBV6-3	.	TGTGCCAGCAGTTACGCTCCGTGGGCCGGTGAGCAGTTCTTC	CASSYAPWAGEQFF
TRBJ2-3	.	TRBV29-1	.	TGCAGCGTCGGAGGATCTGGTCTGGGCACAGATACGCAGTATTTT	CSVGGSGLGTDTQYF
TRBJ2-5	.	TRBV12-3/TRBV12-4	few	TGTGCCAGCAGTTTCCTACAGGTCCCAACCGAAGAGACCCAGTACTTC	CASSFLQVPTEETQYF
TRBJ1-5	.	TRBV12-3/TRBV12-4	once	TGTGCCAGCAGTCGCTCCCAGCCCCAGCATTTT	CASSRSQPQHF
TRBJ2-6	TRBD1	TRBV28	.	TGTGCCAGCAGAAAAGCGAGGGGGCAAGGGGCCAACGTCCTGACTTTC	CASRKARGQGANVLTF